This T cell receptor beta chain was retrieved from a study of immune heterogeneity within non-small cell lung tumors. The study's findings and limits: Different tumor locations in one patient shared dominant CDR3 beta clonotypes yet harbored unique high-frequency clones. Local tumor mutational burden showed a correlation with local T-cell clonality that was moderate but significant (R roughly 0.3).

TCR beta CDR3 was amplified by multiplex PCR using 32 V and 13 J primers. TCRdb called the multiplex PCR reads again in MiXCR, with one record for every CDR3 protein. The sample has roughly 4,000 distinct CDR3 sequences, around 27% seen once; the top ten hold roughly an eighth. For this clonotype: The antigen is not known.

With around 600 ng used per sample, the template was genomic DNA from bulk tumor. Several biopsies per primary tumor, spaced far apart, were taken during surgery. Patients underwent curative surgery for non-small cell lung cancer (untreated and newly diagnosed). Having surgery with curative intent, the donors were patients newly diagnosed with non-small cell lung cancer. From germline, CDR1 is MNHEY and CDR2 SMNVEV (reference sequence). V trimming: 0 bases; J trimming: 1 base; junction bases outside the gene matches: 2. The CDR3 loop spans 15 amino acids. The V call is TRBV27, the J call TRBJ2-5; 7 bases map to TRBD1. This receptor was obtained from a man aged 55 to 70 with non-small cell lung cancer. Sequenced: lung tumor tissue. The CDR3 is CASSLSTGTQETQYF. In DNA form, the CDR3 reads TGTGCCAGCAGTTTATCGACAGGGACCCAAGAGACCCAGTACTTC.